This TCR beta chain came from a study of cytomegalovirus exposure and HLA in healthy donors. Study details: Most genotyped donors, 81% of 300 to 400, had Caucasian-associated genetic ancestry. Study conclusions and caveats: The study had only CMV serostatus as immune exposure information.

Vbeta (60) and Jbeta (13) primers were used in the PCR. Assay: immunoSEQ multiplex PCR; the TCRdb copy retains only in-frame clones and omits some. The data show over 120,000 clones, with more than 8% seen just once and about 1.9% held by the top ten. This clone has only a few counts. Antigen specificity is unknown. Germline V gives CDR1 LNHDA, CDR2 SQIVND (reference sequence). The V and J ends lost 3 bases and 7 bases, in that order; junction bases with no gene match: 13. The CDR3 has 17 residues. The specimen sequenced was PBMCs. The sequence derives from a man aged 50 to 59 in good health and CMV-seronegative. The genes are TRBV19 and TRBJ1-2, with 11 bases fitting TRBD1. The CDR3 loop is CASSIGRTGGPYGGYTF. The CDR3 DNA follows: TGTGCCAGTAGTATCGGGAGGACAGGGGGCCCTTACGGTGGCTACACCTTC.